The rows below give T cell receptor beta chains drawn from one sample of a study of blood T cells in healthy people across ages. TCRdb re-analysed the 5' RACE reads in MiXCR, keeping a single row per CDR3 protein. The table lists over 1,300,000 distinct CDR3 sequences, around 59% of them singletons. Material: blood. The receptors were gathered from a man between 18 and 29 years old in good health. The CDR3 runs from the conserved cysteine through the conserved F or W. D genes are given only for firm matches. A row's size may be missing; if present it is once, few, many or a size class.

TRBD2	TRBV2	TRBJ2-3	18	.	CASSEFGGGVPSTDTQYF	TGTGCCAGCAGTGAATTTGGCGGGGGGGTCCCTAGCACAGATACGCAGTATTTT
TRBD1	TRBV20-1	TRBJ1-5	17	once	CSARGDRAVDSNQPQHF	TGCAGTGCTAGGGGGGACAGGGCTGTTGATAGCAATCAGCCCCAGCATTTT
.	TRBV5-4	TRBJ1-1	14	.	CASSLIGQPIEAFF	TGTGCCAGCAGCTTGATAGGACAGCCTATTGAAGCTTTCTTT
TRBD2	TRBV20-1	TRBJ2-1	13	.	CSEVAGEYNEQFF	TGCAGTGAAGTGGCGGGAGAGTACAATGAGCAGTTCTTC
.	TRBV4-2	TRBJ2-7	13	.	CASSHQPAYEQYF	TGTGCCAGCAGCCATCAACCGGCCTACGAGCAGTACTTC
.	TRBV4-1	TRBJ2-3	16	.	CASSQDTGTYTDTQYF	TGCGCCAGCAGCCAAGATACAGGGACCTACACAGATACGCAGTATTTT
TRBD1	TRBV6-6	TRBJ1-2	14	.	CASNLQGALYGYTF	TGTGCCAGCAACCTCCAGGGGGCCCTCTATGGCTACACCTTC
.	TRBV7-2	TRBJ2-1	15	.	CASSLLALSYNEQFF	TGTGCCAGCAGCTTACTCGCCCTCTCCTACAATGAGCAGTTCTTC
.	TRBV15	TRBJ1-3	15	.	CATSRGMGSGNTIYF	TGTGCCACCAGCAGGGGGATGGGTTCTGGAAACACCATATATTTT
TRBD2	TRBV4-2	TRBJ2-3	15	.	CASTPGAGGTDTQYF	TGTGCCAGCACCCCTGGGGCGGGGGGTACAGATACGCAGTATTTT
.	TRBV5-1	TRBJ2-7	11	.	CASKNYYEQYF	TGCGCCAGCAAGAATTACTACGAGCAGTACTTC
.	TRBV4-1	TRBJ2-1	14	.	CASSQGGGYNEQFF	TGCGCCAGCAGCCAGGGGGGCGGGTACAATGAGCAGTTCTTC
TRBD1	TRBV5-1	TRBJ2-7	19	.	CASSSVWDSSSPFSYEQYF	TGCGCCAGCAGCTCGGTATGGGACAGCTCCTCACCCTTTTCCTACGAGCAGTACTTC
.	TRBV6-2/TRBV6-3	TRBJ2-1	16	.	CASSYSSGAGTDEQFF	TGTGCCAGCAGTTACTCATCCGGTGCAGGGACGGATGAGCAGTTCTTC
.	TRBV18	TRBJ2-7	15	.	CASSEQGLGYNEQYF	TGTGCCAGCTCGGAACAGGGTTTGGGTTATAACGAGCAGTACTTC
TRBD2	TRBV4-1	TRBJ2-3	15	.	CATKDGTSGRDTQYF	TGCGCCACCAAGGACGGTACTAGCGGGAGAGATACGCAGTATTTT
.	TRBV6-1	TRBJ1-2	13	.	CASSEGGFGGYTF	TGTGCCAGCAGTGAAGGGGGATTCGGAGGCTACACCTTC
TRBD1	TRBV27	TRBJ1-6	14	.	CASSLLTGSSPLHF	TGTGCCAGCAGTTTATTGACAGGGAGTTCACCCCTCCACTTT
.	TRBV28	TRBJ2-1	15	.	CASTRPLDGGDEQFF	TGTGCCAGCACCCGACCCCTGGACGGAGGCGATGAGCAGTTCTTC
TRBD1	TRBV4-1	TRBJ1-2	16	.	CASSQGPGQTNYGYTF	TGCGCCAGCAGCCAAGGGCCGGGACAGACTAACTATGGCTACACCTTC
TRBD1	TRBV7-9	TRBJ2-1	14	.	CASRPRQGYNEQFF	TGTGCCAGCAGGCCAAGACAGGGCTACAATGAGCAGTTCTTC
.	TRBV20-1	TRBJ1-5	11	.	CSAGSEQSQHF	TGCAGTGCTGGAAGTGAACAGTCTCAGCATTTT
TRBD1	TRBV3-1	TRBJ1-2	17	few	CASSPPGQRSRVYGYTF	TGTGCCAGCAGCCCTCCGGGACAGCGATCGCGAGTCTATGGCTACACCTTC
TRBD1	TRBV9	TRBJ1-2	15	.	CASSVGVGQGAGYTF	TGTGCCAGTAGCGTAGGGGTGGGACAGGGGGCTGGCTACACCTTC
TRBD2	TRBV7-9	TRBJ2-1	19	.	CASSLTVLAGESSYNEQFF	TGTGCCAGCAGCTTAACGGTACTAGCGGGAGAGAGCTCCTACAATGAGCAGTTCTTC
.	TRBV4-1	TRBJ1-2	14	few	CASSQLNLNYGYTF	TGCGCCAGCAGCCAACTAAATCTGAACTATGGCTACACCTTC
TRBD2	TRBV5-1	TRBJ2-1	16	.	CASNSGLASSYNEQFF	TGCGCCAGCAACTCAGGACTAGCGAGCTCCTACAATGAGCAGTTCTTC